This TCR beta chain is drawn from a study of blood T cell repertoires in COVID-19. For the study at large: PBMCs, B-cell-depleted T cells, or T cells were the source of the cDNA or gDNA that made up the material.

This clone was counted only a few times. Germline V gene sequence: CDR1 SNHLY, CDR2 FYNNEI. The CDR3 extends over 17 amino acids. V gave up 7 bases and J gave up 1 base; unmatched junction bases: 15. Study processing details: Counts of nucleated cells, estimated from reference gene primer amplification, were obtained. Assay used: immunoSEQ multiplex PCR; TCRdb lists only in-frame clones, some missing. V and J calls and clone size follow that table, whereas D and trimming were derived from the DNA. The sample includes some 100,000 clones, 91% seen only once; the top ten take 15% to 20%. The rearrangement links TRBV2 to TRBJ1-2; 7 positions agree with TRBD1. Sequencing used peripheral blood. This TCR derives from a man aged 45-60 years with acute or convalescent COVID-19. CDR3 protein: CASTDIPLGQNNYGYTF. CDR3 DNA: TGTGCCAGCACGGATATCCCATTGGGACAGAATAACTATGGCTACACCTTC.